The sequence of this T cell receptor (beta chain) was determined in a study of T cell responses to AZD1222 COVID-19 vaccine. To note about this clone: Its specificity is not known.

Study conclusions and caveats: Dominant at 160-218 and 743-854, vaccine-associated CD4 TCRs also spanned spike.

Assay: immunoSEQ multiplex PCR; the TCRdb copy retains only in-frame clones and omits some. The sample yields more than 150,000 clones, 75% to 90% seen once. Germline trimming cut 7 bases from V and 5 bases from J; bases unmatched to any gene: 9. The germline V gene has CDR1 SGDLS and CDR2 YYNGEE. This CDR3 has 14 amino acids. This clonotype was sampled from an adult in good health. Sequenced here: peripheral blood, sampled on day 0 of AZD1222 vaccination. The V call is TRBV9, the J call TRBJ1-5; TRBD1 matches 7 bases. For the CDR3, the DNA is TGTGCCAGCGGCACAGGGGTCGGGGATCAGCCCCAGCATTTT. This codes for CASGTGVGDQPQHF.